A single sample is the source of the 29 T cell receptor beta chains below, sequenced in a study of identical twins. TCRdb re-derived calls from the 5' RACE reads in MiXCR, one entry per CDR3 protein. Of some 570,000 distinct CDR3 sequences in the sample, about a fifth are singletons; the top ten hold 0.4% to 0.6%. This same sample was also taken into another study, of yellow fever vaccine responses in identical twins.

The sequenced sample consisted of CD4+ T cells sorted from blood. The receptors stem from a young woman in good health.

The chain uses TRBV12-3 or TRBV12-4 and TRBJ2-1; D is uncertain. CDR3 size: 13 residues. Trimming left V 3 bases short and J 7 bases short, with 10 bases between. In DNA, the CDR3 is TGTGCCAGCAGTTTCGGCCTCTCAAATGAGCAGTTCTTC. It codes for CASSFGLSNEQFF.

The chain combines TRBV24-1 with TRBJ2-5; D unresolved. V was pared by 1 base and J by 6 bases, with 8 bases between. CDR1 is KGHDR and CDR2 is SFDVKD in the germline V gene. This CDR3 has 13 residues. This CDR3 reads CATSDFPVQTQYF. As DNA, the CDR3 is TGTGCCACCAGTGATTTTCCTGTCCAGACCCAGTACTTC.

The chain links TRBV4-1 to TRBJ1-2; no clear D. Trimming removed 0 bases from V and 4 bases from J, with 12 bases in between. Germline V CDR1 and CDR2: MGHRA, YSYEKL. This CDR3 region has 15 residues. As DNA, the CDR3 is TGCGCCAGCAGCCAAGATTTAGGATACGGCTATGGCTACACCTTC. This codes for CASSQDLGYGYGYTF.

The rearrangement uses TRBV4-1 and TRBJ2-6; 8 bases align to TRBD2. The CDR3 totals 17 residues. Germline values: CDR1 MGHRA, CDR2 YSYEKL. V lost 1 base and J lost 2; bases outside the gene matches: 4. CDR3 amino acids: CASSQGDSGAGANVLTF. The CDR3 region has the DNA TGCGCCAGCAGCCAAGGGGATAGCGGGGCTGGGGCCAACGTCCTGACTTTC.

This chain links TRBV12-3 or TRBV12-4 with TRBJ2-3, with D possibly TRBD1 on 6 matching bases. This CDR3 has 17 residues. V was pared by 2 bases and J by 1 base, with 16 bases between. CDR3 region: CASSLHVGGMGTDTQYF. The DNA for the CDR3 is TGTGCCAGCAGTTTACATGTAGGGGGTATGGGCACAGATACGCAGTATTTT.

Only a few counts were recorded for this clonotype. The V gene is TRBV7-9, the J gene TRBJ1-5, with 7 bases lining up with TRBD1. CDR1 is SEHNR and CDR2 is FQNEAQ in the germline V gene (reference sequence). After removal of 5 bases from V and 3 bases from J, the junction contained 13 bases not matched to a gene. CDR3 length: 17 amino acids. DNA for the CDR3: TGTGCCAGCAGCCCCAGTCGGGCAGGGGGTTACAATCAGCCCCAGCATTTT. This encodes CASSPSRAGGYNQPQHF.

This clonotype was detected only a few times. V usage is TRBV14 and J usage is TRBJ2-5; tentative D call: TRBD2 (5 bases). Germline V CDR1 and CDR2: SGHDN, FVKESK. CDR3 size: 17 residues. The V gene lost 2 bases and the J gene lost 1 base, with 17 bases spanning the gap. The CDR3 loop is CASSQSRPGFGQETQYF. In DNA form, the CDR3 reads TGTGCCAGCAGCCAATCCCGGCCGGGGTTTGGCCAAGAGACCCAGTACTTC.

V usage is TRBV24-1 and J usage is TRBJ2-2; TRBD1 matches 7 bases. The V gene's germline CDR1 is KGHDR and CDR2 SFDVKD. The CDR3 covers 16 residues. V was clipped by 5 bases and J by 0 bases; unmatched bases: 5. The CDR3 bases are TGTGCCACCAGTGGGCCCGGGACAGCGAACACCGGGGAGCTGTTTTTT. It translates to CATSGPGTANTGELFF.

This clonotype showed up just a few times. The chain links TRBV7-9 to TRBJ2-5; D is possibly TRBD1 (6 bases). The CDR3 contains 13 residues. Germline assignment: CDR1 SEHNR and CDR2 FQNEAQ (reference sequence). Between the trimmed V and J ends, which lost 3 bases and 2 bases, there was a span of 7 bases. CDR3 bases: TGTGCCAGCAGCTTTGGACAGCAAGAGACCCAGTACTTC. It codes for CASSFGQQETQYF.

This CDR3 is CASSLDYAGAEQYF. The CDR3 nucleotides are TGTGCCAGCAGCTTAGATTATGCAGGGGCCGAGCAGTACTTC. V is TRBV11-3 and J is TRBJ2-7; possible D gene TRBD1, 6 bases. The CDR3 has 14 amino acids. The V gene lost 0 bases and the J gene lost 6 bases, with 12 bases spanning the gap. Germline CDR1 SGHNT, CDR2 YENEEA.

The chain is built from TRBV11-3 and TRBJ1-1, with D possibly being TRBD1 (5 bases). CDR1 is SGHNT and CDR2 is YENEEA in the germline V gene. Trimming shortened V by 7 bases and J by 0 bases, and 9 bases separated the two germline ends. CDR3 size: 13 residues. The CDR3 DNA follows: TGTGCCAGCAAACAGGCTCTGAACACTGAAGCTTTCTTT. Amino acid sequence: CASKQALNTEAFF.

This chain uses TRBV6-2 or TRBV6-3 with TRBJ2-7; tentatively, D is TRBD2 (5 bases). Trimming removed 3 bases at V and 5 bases at J, with 14 bases between. The CDR3 extends over 14 amino acids. Looked up from germline, CDR1 is MNHEY and CDR2 is SVGEGT. CDR3 in amino acids: CASSYDGVRDEQYF. CDR3 bases: TGTGCCAGCAGTTATGACGGGGTTAGAGACGAGCAGTACTTC.

This clonotype was detected many times. CDR3 bases: TGTGCCAGCAGTCCACAATGGAGCGAAGAGACCCAGTACTTC. Its protein is CASSPQWSEETQYF. This chain joins TRBV12-3 or TRBV12-4 and TRBJ2-5; D is undetermined. V shed 5 bases and J shed 3 bases, with 13 bases lying between them. The CDR3 has 14 residues.

The V and J genes are TRBV29-1 and TRBJ2-7; tentative D call: TRBD1 (6 bases). Trimming took 8 bases from V and 1 from J, leaving 18 bases between them. This CDR3 is built from 14 residues. Germline-derived CDR1 and CDR2 are SQVTM and ANQGSEA. CDR3 sequence: CSPLPGQPSYEQYV. The CDR3 DNA reads as TGCAGCCCTCTGCCCGGACAGCCTTCCTACGAGCAGTACGTC.

This clonotype was seen a handful of times. This rearrangement joins TRBV15 to TRBJ2-1; TRBD1 matches 8 bases. This CDR3 contains 15 residues. Losses at the gene ends were 3 bases for V and 1 base for J; bases not matched to a gene: 2. Germline V lookup: CDR1 LNHNV, CDR2 YYDKDF (reference sequence). The CDR3 is CATSSDRGSYNEQFF. In DNA form, the CDR3 reads TGTGCCACCAGCAGTGACAGGGGATCCTACAATGAGCAGTTCTTC.

V and J are TRBV10-3 and TRBJ2-1; possibly TRBD2 for D (6 bases). This CDR3 is built from 15 residues. The germline V gene encodes CDR1 ENHRY and CDR2 SYGVKD. V was cut by 8 bases and J by 3 bases, with 17 bases left in between. The CDR3: CAISPLTGGYNEQFF. CDR3 sequence (DNA): TGTGCCATCTCCCCTCTCACCGGGGGCTACAATGAGCAGTTCTTC.

This clonotype was counted only a few times. The chain links TRBV29-1 to TRBJ2-7, with no clear D. The CDR3 has 13 residues. Deletions cut 0 bases from V and 2 bases from J, with 8 bases between. The germline CDR1 and CDR2 sequences are SQVTM and ANQGSEA. The CDR3 sequence: CSVEDLQTYEQYF. DNA for the CDR3: TGCAGCGTTGAAGATCTGCAGACCTACGAGCAGTACTTC.

This clonotype was observed a few times. The chain employs TRBV4-1 and TRBJ2-3; the D gene is possibly TRBD2 (5 bases). Germline V CDR1 and CDR2: MGHRA, YSYEKL. The V end was cut by 4 bases, the J end by 3 bases, with 20 bases between. The CDR3 contains 17 residues. CDR3: CASSLVVYSGTTDTQYF. The CDR3 DNA reads TGCGCCAGCAGCCTCGTGGTTTACTCGGGAACGACAGATACGCAGTATTTT.

There are a few counts of this clonotype. The genes are TRBV12-3 or TRBV12-4 and TRBJ2-7; TRBD2 is a possible D gene (7 bases). Trimming pared 0 bases from V and 3 bases from J, leaving 12 bases between. CDR3 size: 15 residues. CDR3 nucleotide sequence: TGTGCCAGCAGTTTAGCGCTGGGAGGGGGCTACGAGCAGTACGTC. This sequence encodes CASSLALGGGYEQYV.

The V and J genes are TRBV12-3 or TRBV12-4 and TRBJ2-7, with 7 bases lining up with TRBD1. This CDR3 region has 16 residues. V lost 5 bases, J lost 5 bases, and 15 bases stayed unmatched. The DNA for the CDR3 is TGTGCCAGCAGTCCCCACCCGACAGGGCTTATCCACGAGCAGTACTTC. It encodes CASSPHPTGLIHEQYF.

The chain carries TRBV11-2 and TRBJ2-7; D is undetermined. The V end lost 1 base, the J end lost 4 bases, and 11 bases lay between the germline ends. Germline V gene sequence: CDR1 SGHAT, CDR2 FQNNGV. CDR3 length: 14 residues. This CDR3 is CASSLGFVDYEQYV. The CDR3 nucleotides read TGTGCCAGCAGCTTAGGTTTTGTAGATTACGAGCAGTACGTC.

The chain carries TRBV29-1 and TRBJ2-3, with 7 bases fitting TRBD2. Germline V gives CDR1 SQVTM, CDR2 ANQGSEA. The CDR3 runs to 14 residues. V lost 3 bases and J lost 2; bases outside the gene matches: 5. CDR3 region: CSVDPGLHTDTQYF. DNA for the CDR3: TGCAGCGTTGACCCGGGACTACACACAGATACGCAGTATTTT.

The rearrangement uses TRBV2 and TRBJ2-2; D possibly corresponds to TRBD2 (5 bases). This CDR3 is built from 14 residues. Germline V gene sequence: CDR1 SNHLY, CDR2 FYNNEI. V was cut by 3 bases and J by 6 bases, with 11 bases left in between. DNA for the CDR3: TGTGCCAGCAGTGAGGAGGTGACCCCCGGGGAGCTGTTTTTT. Its protein is CASSEEVTPGELFF.

This clonotype was counted many times. The chain uses TRBV10-3 and TRBJ1-2; D is unclear. CDR3 size: 13 residues. Germline loops: CDR1 ENHRY, CDR2 SYGVKD. V dropped 3 bases and J dropped 2 bases, with 7 bases sitting between them. This CDR3 reads CAISDRGNYGYTF. The CDR3 bases are TGTGCCATCAGTGATAGAGGGAACTATGGCTACACCTTC.

J is TRBJ2-6 and V is TRBV15; tentative D call: TRBD1 (6 bases). The V gene lost 4 bases and the J gene lost 0 bases, with 10 bases spanning the gap. The CDR3 runs 16 residues. Germline loops: CDR1 LNHNV, CDR2 YYDKDF (reference sequence). CDR3 in DNA: TGTGCCACCAGCAAGGGACAAGGCTCTGGGGCCAACGTCCTGACTTTC. The encoded protein is CATSKGQGSGANVLTF.

This clonotype has a handful of counts. This chain links TRBV18 with TRBJ2-5; 7 bases map to TRBD2. The CDR3 runs to 14 residues. Germline CDR1 reads KGHSH; CDR2 reads LQKENI. V dropped 6 bases and J dropped 2; count of bases not matched to a gene: 6. CDR3 nucleotides: TGTGCCAGCTCGGCGCTAGCGGATCAAGAGACCCAGTACTTC. Encoded protein: CASSALADQETQYF.

In nucleotides, the CDR3 is TGTGCCAGCAGCCCGACAGGGAGAAGGAGGAGCACTGAAGCTTTCTTT. Amino acid sequence: CASSPTGRRRSTEAFF. The rearrangement uses TRBV7-2 and TRBJ1-1, with 7 bases aligning to TRBD1. Germline assignment: CDR1 SGHTA and CDR2 FQGNSA. J gave up 4 bases and V 5 bases, and 13 bases lay outside the gene matches. This CDR3 region has 16 residues.

J is TRBJ2-1 and V is TRBV5-1; a weak D match, TRBD2 (5 bases). The CDR3 runs 13 residues. Per germline, CDR1 SGHRS and CDR2 YFSETQ. V was pared by 5 bases and J by 10 bases, with 16 bases between. In nucleotides, the CDR3 is TGCGCCAGCAGTTATGAGAGCGGCCAGGAGCAGTTCTTC. Translated, it gives CASSYESGQEQFF.

This clonotype was counted a few times. The V and J genes are TRBV5-6 and TRBJ1-1, with D possibly matching TRBD1 (5 bases). The CDR3 contains 16 residues. From germline, CDR1 is SGHDT and CDR2 YYEEEE. V dropped 0 bases and J dropped 4 bases, with 16 bases sitting between them. CDR3: CASSLGGLVKSTEAFF. The CDR3 region has the DNA TGTGCCAGCAGCTTGGGGGGGTTGGTGAAAAGCACTGAAGCTTTCTTT.